The 6 T cell receptor beta chains below come from one sample, sequenced in a study of blood T cell repertoires in COVID-19. Method: immunoSEQ multiplex PCR; TCRdb's copy keeps in-frame clones and lacks some. This table has about 280,000 clones, 85% appearing once. The specimen was PBMCs or T cells enriched from blood (not recorded which). Receptors were obtained from a woman aged 45 to 65 who had recovered from COVID-19.

This clone was seen ten or more times. J is TRBJ2-5 and V is TRBV3-1 (or the pseudogene TRBV3-2), with D possibly TRBD2 on 6 matching bases. Trimming took 0 bases from V and 6 from J, leaving 14 bases between them. Germline V lookup: CDR1 LGHDT, CDR2 YNNKEL (reference sequence). This CDR3 has 15 amino acids. The DNA for the CDR3 is TGTGCCAGCAGCCAAGATCTAGCGTCGGGCAAGACCCAGTACTTC. Protein sequence: CASSQDLASGKTQYF.

The rearrangement links TRBV7-8 to TRBJ2-2; D perhaps matches TRBD1 (6 bases). Deletions cut 6 bases from V and 1 base from J, with 9 bases between. The CDR3 is made up of 14 amino acids. Germline assignment: CDR1 SGHVS and CDR2 FQNEAQ. CDR3 bases: TGTGCCAGCAGGCGGACAGAGAACACCGGGGAGCTGTTTTTT. It codes for CASRRTENTGELFF.

The rearrangement uses TRBV30 and TRBJ2-5; 7 nucleotides agree with TRBD1. Germline V lookup: CDR1 GTSNPN, CDR2 SVGIG (reference sequence). This CDR3 has 14 amino acids. V dropped 3 bases and J dropped 3; count of bases not matched to a gene: 7. The CDR3 DNA reads as TGTGCCTGGAGCCCTAAGGGGACAGAAGAGACCCAGTACTTC. This encodes CAWSPKGTEETQYF. Full variable domain (missing parts from reference TRBV30 and TRBJ2-5): SQTIHQWPATLVQPVGSPLSLECTVEGTSNPNLYWYRQAAGRGLQLLFYSVGIGQISSEVPQNLSASRPQDRQFILSSKKLLLSDSGFYLCAWSPKGTEETQYFGPGTRLLVL.

This chain uses TRBV27 with TRBJ2-5, with TRBD2 matching 9 bases. This CDR3 contains 14 residues. The germline CDR1 and CDR2 sequences are MNHEY and SMNVEV (reference sequence). The trim removed 8 bases at V and 5 bases at J, leaving 9 bases unmatched. The CDR3 DNA is TGTGCCAGCTGGGGGGCGGGAGGGATCGAGACCCAGTACTTC. Translated, it gives CASWGAGGIETQYF.

The chain links TRBV30 to TRBJ2-1; 7 positions match TRBD2. Germline V gene lookup returns CDR1 GTSNPN and CDR2 SVGIG (reference sequence). V shed 1 base, J shed 8 bases, and the junction held 8 bases outside the gene matches. The CDR3 is made up of 14 amino acids. This CDR3 reads CAWSELTSTHEQFF. For the CDR3, the DNA is TGTGCCTGGAGTGAATTGACTAGCACTCATGAGCAGTTCTTC.

This chain joins TRBV30 and TRBJ2-6; no firm D call. Looked up from germline, CDR1 is GTSNPN and CDR2 is SVGIG (reference sequence). The CDR3 runs to 16 residues. Trimming pared 0 bases from V and 1 base from J, leaving 10 bases between. CDR3 DNA sequence: TGTGCCTGGAGTGTACTAAGTGTTTCTGGGGCCAACGTCCTGACTTTC. Its protein is CAWSVLSVSGANVLTF.